A selection of T cell receptor beta chains follows, all from one sample in a study of T cell repertoires in cytomegalovirus infection. TCRdb used MiXCR to reprocess the reads, holding one entry per CDR3 protein. The sample includes roughly 310,000 distinct CDR3 sequences, under 20% of them seen just once. Sequenced sample: PBMCs. These receptors came from a human donor in good health (CMV status not recorded). Some clones in this sample may be carry-over from other donors' samples. Both conserved end residues are part of each CDR3. D genes are given only for firm matches. Clone sizes are given selectively: once, few, many, or a class where the clone is expanded.

few,NA,TRBV5-1,TRBJ2-5,TGCGCCAGCAGCTTGAACCCCCCGCTAGATGGAGAGACCCAGTACTTC,CASSLNPPLDGETQYF
many,NA,TRBV7-2,TRBJ2-5,TGTGCCAGCAGTTCTGGTGTACTAGCATTTGGTGAGACCCAGTACTTC,CASSSGVLAFGETQYF
few,NA,TRBV19,TRBJ1-3,TGTGCCAGTACTATCGGAGAAGAGATGGCTGGAAACACCATATATTTT,CASTIGEEMAGNTIYF
many,TRBD1,TRBV12-3/TRBV12-4,TRBJ1-2,TGTGCCAGCAGTTTATACAGGGGCGGCGGCTACACCTTC,CASSLYRGGGYTF
many,TRBD2,TRBV4-2,TRBJ2-3,TGTGCCAGCTGTCCGGCTAGCGGAGACACAGATACGCAGTATTTT,CASCPASGDTDTQYF
few,TRBD2,TRBV28,TRBJ2-1,TGTGCCAGCAGTTTAACCCGCGGGGGGGTACGGTATTCCTACAATGAGCAGTTCTTC,CASSLTRGGVRYSYNEQFF
NA,NA,TRBV27,TRBJ1-4,TGTGCCAGCAGTCCTCGACAGGATGGGGGTGAAAAACTGTTTTTT,CASSPRQDGGEKLFF
NA,NA,TRBV6-2/TRBV6-3,TRBJ2-7,TGTGCCAGCAGCCCCACGGGAGTTTACGAGCAGTACTTC,CASSPTGVYEQYF
NA,TRBD1,TRBV5-1,TRBJ1-2,TGCGCCAGCAGGCCAGGGGGCGATGGCTACACCTTC,CASRPGGDGYTF
NA,TRBD1,TRBV7-2,TRBJ2-2,TGTGCCAGCAGCAGACAGGGTGCCGGGGAGCTGTTTTTT,CASSRQGAGELFF
many,NA,TRBV7-2,TRBJ1-4,TGTGCCAGCAGACGGATGGGGGGCGCGAAAGAAAAACTGTTTTTT,CASRRMGGAKEKLFF
NA,TRBD2,TRBV19,TRBJ2-5,TGTGCCAGTAGTATAGGGGGGACTAGCGGGGGACTAGAGACCCAGTACTTC,CASSIGGTSGGLETQYF
few,NA,TRBV6-2/TRBV6-3,TRBJ2-1,TGTGCCAGCAGTTACTGGGCTGGCAATGAGCAGTTCTTC,CASSYWAGNEQFF
few,NA,TRBV11-2,TRBJ1-4,TGTGCCAGCCGGGAGAACCTCGATGAAAAACTGTTTTTT,CASRENLDEKLFF
NA,TRBD1,TRBV5-6,TRBJ1-5,TGTGCCAGCAGCTTGACCGGGACAGGTGGCAATCAGCCCCAGCATTTT,CASSLTGTGGNQPQHF
NA,NA,TRBV20-1,TRBJ1-1,TGCAGTGCTAGAGGAAGTTGGACTGAAGCTTTCTTT,CSARGSWTEAFF
few,NA,TRBV3-1,TRBJ2-3,TGTGCCAGCAGCCAAGAAGGGGCTATTATGCAGTATTTT,CASSQEGAIMQYF
NA,NA,TRBV7-9,TRBJ2-7,TGTGCCAGCAGCTTAGTTTCAGGTAGAGCCTACGAGCAGTACTTC,CASSLVSGRAYEQYF
few,TRBD1,TRBV20-1,TRBJ1-1,TGCAGTGCTAGAGATCAACGGACAGGCGCCGAAGCTTTCTTT,CSARDQRTGAEAFF
NA,NA,TRBV12-3/TRBV12-4,TRBJ2-7,TGTGCCAGCAGTTTGGCTGGGATTAACACTAAGCAGTACTTC,CASSLAGINTKQYF
NA,TRBD1,TRBV7-2,TRBJ2-3,TGTGCCAGCAGCTTACCACAGGGGTGGAGCACAGATACGCAGTATTTT,CASSLPQGWSTDTQYF
few,TRBD1,TRBV5-1,TRBJ1-1,TGCGCCAGCCAACCCTCCCCCGGACAGGGCAGAACTGAAGCTTTCTTT,CASQPSPGQGRTEAFF
NA,TRBD2,TRBV20-1,TRBJ2-6,TGCAGTGCTAGAGAGGGGAGCGGGGGGGCCACTGGGGCCAACGTCCTGACTTTC,CSAREGSGGATGANVLTF
few,NA,TRBV20-1,TRBJ1-4,TGCAGTGCCGAACTATACGAAAGGGAAAAACTGTTTTTT,CSAELYEREKLFF
few,NA,TRBV9,TRBJ2-3,TGTGCCAGCAGCGTAGCTACAGTAGATACGCAGTATTTT,CASSVATVDTQYF
few,TRBD2,TRBV6-6,TRBJ2-5,TGTGCCAGCAGTTCTGGGGCTAGCGGGGGGCTAATAGGGACCCAGTACTTC,CASSSGASGGLIGTQYF
few,NA,TRBV20-1,TRBJ1-2,TGCAGTGCCGAAAACGGGTATGGCTACACCTTC,CSAENGYGYTF
many,NA,TRBV4-3,TRBJ1-4,TGCGCCAGCAGCCAGGAAAGGGGGTCGGGTCTCGTGGATGAAAAACTGTTTTTT,CASSQERGSGLVDEKLFF
few,TRBD1,TRBV20-1,TRBJ2-1,TGCAGTGCGGCAACAGGGGGCTTCGAAGATGAGCAGTTCTTC,CSAATGGFEDEQFF
once,TRBD1,TRBV7-9,TRBJ1-6,TGTGCCAGCAGCTTTATAGGGGGCGCGGGAAATTCACCCCTCCACTTT,CASSFIGGAGNSPLHF
few,TRBD2,TRBV7-9,TRBJ2-2,TGTGCCAGCAGCTTAGCTTCGGCGGGGGGATCCTACACCGGGGAGCTGTTTTTT,CASSLASAGGSYTGELFF
few,NA,TRBV28,TRBJ1-2,TGTGCCAGCAGCCCCCCCTTTCGTAAAACCAACTATGGCTACACCTTC,CASSPPFRKTNYGYTF
many,NA,TRBV19,TRBJ1-3,TGTGCCAGTAGTCCCGCCGGGGTCGCTGGATACCTGGGAAACACCATATATTTT,CASSPAGVAGYLGNTIYF
NA,NA,TRBV6-4,TRBJ2-7,TGTGCCAGCAGGGCTGAGGTGATACACGAGCAGTACTTC,CASRAEVIHEQYF
few,NA,TRBV5-1,TRBJ2-5,TGCGCCAGCAGCTTAGGCGGGACAGAAGAGACCCAGTACTTC,CASSLGGTEETQYF
NA,NA,TRBV4-3,TRBJ2-5,TGCGCCAGCAGCCAAGATCGGCCAGCGGAGACCCAGTACTTC,CASSQDRPAETQYF
many,NA,TRBV7-9,TRBJ2-6,TGTGCCAGCAGCACCCTAATGGTCCCTGCCTCTGGGGCCAACGTCCTGACTTTC,CASSTLMVPASGANVLTF
few,NA,TRBV12-3/TRBV12-4,TRBJ2-5,TGTGCCAGCAGTTTACCGGGAAACCCAGTGGAGACCCAGTACTTC,CASSLPGNPVETQYF
few,TRBD1,TRBV13,TRBJ1-2,TGTGCCAGCAGCCTCCCGCCGGGGACAGAAGCTAACTATGGCTACACCTTC,CASSLPPGTEANYGYTF
NA,TRBD2,TRBV6-2/TRBV6-3,TRBJ2-1,TGTGCCAGCAGCCCGACTAGCAGGCGCGATGAGCAGTTCTTC,CASSPTSRRDEQFF
NA,TRBD1,TRBV5-1,TRBJ1-1,TGCGCCAGCAGCGGACAGGGGGTGCGCACTGAAGCTTTCTTT,CASSGQGVRTEAFF
few,TRBD1,TRBV5-1,TRBJ2-3,TGCGCCAGCAACCAGGGGGCGGCAACAGATACGCAGTATTTT,CASNQGAATDTQYF
NA,NA,TRBV20-1,TRBJ1-6,TGCAGTGCTAGAAGTGCTCCCCTCCACTTT,CSARSAPLHF
NA,TRBD1,TRBV18,TRBJ1-1,TGTGCCAGCTCACCACAAGGACAGGGCACTGAAGCTTTCTTT,CASSPQGQGTEAFF
NA,NA,TRBV18,TRBJ1-1,TGTGCCAGCTCACCCGCAGGGGTCACTGAAGCTTTCTTT,CASSPAGVTEAFF
medium-sized,TRBD1,TRBV7-8,TRBJ2-1,TGTGCCAGCAGCTTAAACCAAGGACAGGGTTACAATGAGCAGTTCTTC,CASSLNQGQGYNEQFF
few,NA,TRBV10-3,TRBJ1-2,TGTGCCATCAGTGAGTCTAAAAACTATGGCTACACCTTC,CAISESKNYGYTF
many,TRBD1,TRBV28,TRBJ2-3,TGTGCCAGCAGTTTTCGTCCGGGACAGGGGTCCCCAGATACGCAGTATTTT,CASSFRPGQGSPDTQYF
NA,TRBD1,TRBV11-1,TRBJ1-2,TGTGCCAGCAGCTCCAGACAGGGGAGGTTCGGGACCTTC,CASSSRQGRFGTF
many,NA,TRBV28,TRBJ2-1,TGTGCCAGCTTACCGGGGGTAGCGCCCTCCTACAATGAGCAGTTCTTC,CASLPGVAPSYNEQFF